This is a list of T cell receptor beta chains from one sample in a study of T cells after yellow fever vaccination. MiXCR, run by TCRdb on the 5' RACE reads, gives a single entry per CDR3 protein. Of about 340,000 distinct CDR3 sequences listed, around 12% are singletons. Sequencing was performed on CD4+ T cells sorted from PBMCs, taken 15 days after the yellow fever booster vaccination. The receptors derive from a man younger than 35 who received the YFV17D yellow fever vaccine. CDR3s include the opening cysteine and the closing phenylalanine or tryptophan. The D gene is left open where the match is weak. Some rows have no size entry. The others give once, few or many, or a class for an expanded clone.

v_gene	abundance	j_gene	d_gene	CDR3aa	CDR3nt
TRBV28	few	TRBJ2-7	NA	CASSFGDRRYEQYF	TGTGCCAGCAGTTTTGGGGACCGCCGCTACGAGCAGTACTTC
TRBV4-1	NA	TRBJ1-1	NA	CASSQARGGMNTEAFF	TGCGCCAGCAGCCAAGCGCGGGGGGGGATGAACACTGAAGCTTTCTTT
TRBV6-5	NA	TRBJ2-2	TRBD2	CASRHSGGARTGELFF	TGTGCCAGCAGGCATAGCGGGGGGGCCAGGACCGGGGAGCTGTTTTTT
TRBV5-1	many	TRBJ2-1	NA	CASSLDAYNEQFF	TGCGCCAGCAGCTTGGACGCCTACAATGAGCAGTTCTTC
TRBV4-3	many	TRBJ2-5	TRBD2	CASSQRPGTSGGAAETQYF	TGCGCCAGCAGCCAACGTCCCGGGACTAGCGGGGGGGCAGCAGAGACCCAGTACTTC
TRBV18	NA	TRBJ1-5	TRBD1	CASSPPNTGVNQPQHF	TGTGCCAGCTCACCACCGAATACAGGGGTCAATCAGCCCCAGCATTTT
TRBV7-2	few	TRBJ1-2	TRBD1	CASSFPQGARHGYTF	TGTGCCAGCAGCTTCCCACAGGGGGCGCGACATGGCTACACCTTC
TRBV3-1	few	TRBJ2-1	TRBD2	CASSQVNLAGGKFF	TGTGCCAGCAGCCAAGTCAACTTAGCGGGGGGGAAGTTCTTC
TRBV19	many	TRBJ2-2	NA	CASRPGGNTGELFF	TGTGCCAGTAGACCCGGGGGGAACACCGGGGAGCTGTTTTTT
TRBV7-2	NA	TRBJ1-5	NA	CASSPFRGAVQPQHF	TGTGCCAGCAGCCCCTTTAGGGGGGCAGTTCAGCCCCAGCATTTT
TRBV19	few	TRBJ2-3	NA	CASSIYRGRDTQYF	TGTGCCAGTAGTATATATAGAGGGCGCGATACGCAGTATTTT
TRBV25-1	few	TRBJ2-3	NA	CASSEYRADTQYF	TGTGCCAGCAGTGAATACAGGGCAGATACGCAGTATTTT
TRBV7-2	NA	TRBJ1-1	NA	CASTPGQGNTEAFF	TGTGCCAGCACCCCGGGGCAGGGGAACACTGAAGCTTTCTTT
TRBV6-5	NA	TRBJ2-5	TRBD1	CASSYSSGQGETQYF	TGTGCCAGCAGTTACTCATCCGGACAGGGGGAGACCCAGTACTTC
TRBV5-6	few	TRBJ1-5	NA	CASSWGRSNQPQHF	TGTGCCAGCAGCTGGGGTCGCAGTAATCAGCCCCAGCATTTT
TRBV7-7	NA	TRBJ2-5	TRBD1	CASSLGGQGGETQYF	TGTGCCAGCAGCTTAGGGGGACAGGGTGGAGAGACCCAGTACTTC
TRBV5-5	few	TRBJ1-1	TRBD1	CASRLGQVPTEAFF	TGTGCCAGCAGGTTGGGACAGGTGCCCACTGAAGCTTTCTTT
TRBV28	NA	TRBJ2-1	NA	CASSTALGQFF	TGTGCCAGCAGTACCGCCCTAGGGCAGTTCTTC
TRBV6-6	few	TRBJ2-1	TRBD2	CASSWLTSSPKGHNEQFF	TGTGCCAGCAGTTGGCTGACTAGCTCTCCTAAGGGGCACAATGAGCAGTTCTTC
TRBV12-3/TRBV12-4	many	TRBJ1-6	NA	CASSLGGSYNSPLHF	TGTGCCAGCAGTTTAGGGGGGTCCTATAATTCACCCCTCCACTTT
TRBV5-1	NA	TRBJ1-5	NA	CASSLAGGRGGNQPQHF	TGCGCCAGCAGCTTGGCCGGTGGAAGGGGCGGCAATCAGCCCCAGCATTTT
TRBV2	NA	TRBJ2-3	NA	CASSEAAAQDTQYF	TGTGCCAGCAGTGAAGCGGCAGCTCAAGATACGCAGTATTTT
TRBV29-1	NA	TRBJ1-1	NA	CSVDSPTSSAFF	TGCAGCGTTGACTCGCCCACCTCATCAGCTTTCTTT
TRBV4-3	few	TRBJ2-3	TRBD2	CASSQSAGLAGSDTQYF	TGCGCCAGCAGCCAATCGGCCGGACTAGCGGGGTCAGATACGCAGTATTTT
TRBV12-3/TRBV12-4	NA	TRBJ2-1	NA	CASRSKPGSGEQFF	TGTGCCAGCAGAAGTAAACCGGGATCTGGGGAGCAGTTCTTC
TRBV7-3	few	TRBJ2-5	TRBD2	CASSFSSGWKETQYF	TGTGCCAGCAGCTTCTCTAGCGGATGGAAAGAGACCCAGTACTTC
TRBV20-1	NA	TRBJ2-1	TRBD2	CSASLPGSGGKIEQFF	TGCAGTGCTAGCCTCCCCGGGAGCGGGGGGAAAATTGAGCAGTTCTTC
TRBV5-1	NA	TRBJ1-3	TRBD1	CASSTGTAGNTIYF	TGCGCCAGCAGCACAGGGACAGCTGGAAACACCATATATTTT
TRBV10-3	many	TRBJ2-7	TRBD1	CAIRSQGSEQYF	TGTGCCATCAGATCACAGGGGTCCGAGCAGTACTTC
TRBV7-2	NA	TRBJ1-2	NA	CASSLDPSTGYTF	TGTGCCAGCAGCTTAGACCCCAGTACTGGCTACACCTTC
TRBV7-9	many	TRBJ1-1	TRBD1	CASSLWPGQNLNTEAFF	TGTGCCAGCAGCCTCTGGCCGGGACAGAATCTAAACACTGAAGCTTTCTTT
TRBV20-1	NA	TRBJ1-2	TRBD1	CSAERGRVTF	TGCAGTGCTGAAAGGGGGCGAGTAACCTTC
TRBV10-3	many	TRBJ2-1	NA	CAIAAARSYNEQFF	TGTGCCATCGCCGCAGCCCGGTCCTACAATGAGCAGTTCTTC
TRBV5-1	few	TRBJ2-5	TRBD2	CASSSGPAGAGETQYF	TGCGCCAGCAGCTCCGGCCCAGCGGGGGCCGGAGAGACCCAGTACTTC
TRBV6-6	few	TRBJ2-5	NA	CASSYAWAGEETQYF	TGTGCCAGCAGTTACGCCTGGGCGGGTGAAGAGACCCAGTACTTC
TRBV7-2	NA	TRBJ2-1	TRBD2	CASSVAGGDNYNEQFF	TGTGCCAGCAGTGTAGCGGGGGGGGATAACTACAATGAGCAGTTCTTC
TRBV29-1	NA	TRBJ1-1	NA	CSVQIDPNTEAFF	TGCAGCGTTCAAATAGATCCGAACACTGAAGCTTTCTTT
TRBV5-1	NA	TRBJ2-5	TRBD1	CASSPGQRQQETQYF	TGCGCCAGCAGCCCGGGACAGCGGCAACAAGAGACCCAGTACTTC
TRBV4-2	few	TRBJ2-5	NA	CASSQGDSSQETQYF	TGTGCCAGCAGCCAGGGGGACTCCTCCCAAGAGACCCAGTACTTC
TRBV6-5	NA	TRBJ1-2	NA	CASSIEEGHGYTF	TGTGCCAGCAGTATAGAGGAGGGCCATGGCTACACCTTC
TRBV7-2	NA	TRBJ2-7	NA	CASSSPPDPEQYF	TGTGCCAGCAGCTCCCCTCCGGATCCTGAGCAGTACTTC
TRBV18	few	TRBJ2-7	NA	CASSQTPGAGYEQYF	TGTGCCAGCTCACAAACTCCGGGGGCCGGCTACGAGCAGTACTTC
TRBV9	few	TRBJ1-3	NA	CASSVVPGSSGNTIYF	TGTGCCAGCAGCGTAGTCCCCGGGAGCTCTGGAAACACCATATATTTT
TRBV24-1	NA	TRBJ2-5	NA	CATSGGPQETQYF	TGTGCCACCAGTGGGGGACCCCAAGAGACCCAGTACTTC
TRBV6-5	few	TRBJ2-1	NA	CASSEWGASYNEQFF	TGTGCCAGCAGTGAATGGGGGGCCTCCTACAATGAGCAGTTCTTC
TRBV7-7	few	TRBJ2-1	NA	CASSLAPGNEQFF	TGTGCCAGCAGCTTAGCGCCCGGCAATGAGCAGTTCTTC
TRBV4-3	NA	TRBJ1-2	NA	CASSQDSGAAYTF	TGCGCCAGCAGCCAAGATTCGGGAGCCGCCTACACCTTC